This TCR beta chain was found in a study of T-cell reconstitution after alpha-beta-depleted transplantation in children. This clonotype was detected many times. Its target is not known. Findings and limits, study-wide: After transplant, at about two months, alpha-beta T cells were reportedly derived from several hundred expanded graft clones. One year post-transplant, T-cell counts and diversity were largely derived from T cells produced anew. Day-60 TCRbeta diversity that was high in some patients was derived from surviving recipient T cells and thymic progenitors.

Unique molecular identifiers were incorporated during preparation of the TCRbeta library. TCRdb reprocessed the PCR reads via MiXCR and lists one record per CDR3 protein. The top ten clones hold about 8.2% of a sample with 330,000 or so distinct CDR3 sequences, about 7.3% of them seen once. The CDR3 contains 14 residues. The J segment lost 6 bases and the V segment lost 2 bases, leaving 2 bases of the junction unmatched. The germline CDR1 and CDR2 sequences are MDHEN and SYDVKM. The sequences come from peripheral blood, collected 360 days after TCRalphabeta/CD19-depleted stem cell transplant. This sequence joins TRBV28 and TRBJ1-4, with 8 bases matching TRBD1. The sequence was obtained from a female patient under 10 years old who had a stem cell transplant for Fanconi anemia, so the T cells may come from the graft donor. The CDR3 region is CASSLTGGHEKLFF. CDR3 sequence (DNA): TGTGCCAGCAGTTTAACAGGGGGACATGAAAAACTGTTTTTT.